This T cell receptor beta chain was documented in a study of tumor-infiltrating lymphocytes in primary liver carcinoma. This CDR3 is built from 14 residues. The germline gives CDR1 GTSNPN, CDR2 SVGIG (reference sequence). Trimming took 4 bases from V and 9 from J, leaving 19 bases between them. The study, taken as a whole, reports: Tumor region pairs overlapped more than did tumor-adjacent and tumor-blood pairs. The difference in top-250-clone fraction between tumors and blood was significant, favoring tumors (p = 0.039).

Total RNA (approximately 0.5 ug) served as template for TCR beta cDNA synthesis primed by a constant-region primer. ARM-PCR, slightly modified, supplied the TCR beta libraries through three nested multiplex PCR rounds. TRBV1-TRBV30 forward primers paired with a C-beta reverse primer were used in the first two PCR rounds, which ran roughly 9 cycles each. One entry per CDR3 protein results from TCRdb running MiXCR on the multiplex PCR reads. The sample carries fewer than 350,000 distinct CDR3 sequences, about two thirds recorded once. Unsorted whole blood supplied the RNA, and germline DNA was extracted too. Regarding this clonotype: Its specificity is not known.

The chain joins TRBV30 to TRBJ2-1, with D perhaps given as TRBD1 or TRBD2 (5 bases each). The sequencing input was peripheral blood. The sequence was collected from a man aged 35 to 55 with primary liver carcinoma and hepatitis B virus infection. The CDR3 region is CAWNEEGWVGEQFF. CDR3 coding DNA: TGTGCCTGGAACGAAGAGGGGTGGGTCGGTGAGCAGTTCTTC.